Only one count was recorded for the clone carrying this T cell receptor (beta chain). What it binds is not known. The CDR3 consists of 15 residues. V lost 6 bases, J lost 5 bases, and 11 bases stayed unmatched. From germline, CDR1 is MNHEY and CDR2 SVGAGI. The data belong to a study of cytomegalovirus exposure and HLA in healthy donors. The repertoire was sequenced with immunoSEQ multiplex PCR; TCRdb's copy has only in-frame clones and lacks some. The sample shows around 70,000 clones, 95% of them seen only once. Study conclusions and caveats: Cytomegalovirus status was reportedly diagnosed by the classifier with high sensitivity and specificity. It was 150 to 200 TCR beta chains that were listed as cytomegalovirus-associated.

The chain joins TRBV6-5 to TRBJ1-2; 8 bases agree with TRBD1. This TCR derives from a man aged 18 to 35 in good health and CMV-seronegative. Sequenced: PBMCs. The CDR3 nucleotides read TGTGCCAGCAGGGATACAGGGGGTCGAGGGTATGGCTACACCTTC. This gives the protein CASRDTGGRGYGYTF.